Listed here are 18 T cell receptor beta chains from one sample, sequenced in a study of CD8 T cells in ankylosing spondylitis. TCRdb analysed the 5' RACE reads with MiXCR anew, one entry per CDR3 protein. The table has about 250,000 distinct CDR3 sequences, 15% to 20% seen once. The material sequenced was blood, either unsorted or a sorted T cell fraction (not recorded which). Receptors were obtained from a male donor with ankylosing spondylitis or in good health (not recorded which).

This clonotype was detected a few times. The V call is TRBV29-1, the J call TRBJ2-7; D remains unclear. Per germline, CDR1 SQVTM and CDR2 ANQGSEA. The CDR3 loop spans 13 amino acids. Trimming shortened V by 7 bases and J by 1 base, and 14 bases separated the two germline ends. CDR3 protein: CSAIPDWSYEQYF. The CDR3 nucleotides read TGCAGCGCCATTCCCGACTGGTCCTACGAGCAGTACTTC.

This clonotype showed up just a few times. The rearrangement uses TRBV7-9 and TRBJ2-7, with D possibly TRBD2 on 5 matching bases. The germline gives CDR1 SEHNR, CDR2 FQNEAQ (reference sequence). This CDR3 is 15 amino acids long. The V end lost 5 bases, the J end lost 3 bases, and 17 bases lay between the germline ends. In DNA form, the CDR3 reads TGTGCCAGCAGCGATGGTGGCCTAGCAGGCTACGAGCAGTACTTC. Amino acids: CASSDGGLAGYEQYF.

Details on this clonotype: One end of the junction fails to match germline, which may point to a read error. J is TRBJ2-2 and V is TRBV7-2; TRBD2 matches at 7 bases. This CDR3 contains 16 residues. Germline V gene data show CDR1 as SGHTA and CDR2 as FQGNSA. The CDR3 nucleotides read TGTGCCAGCAGCTTAGCTGGGGGAGGGAACGCCGGGGAGCTGTTTTTT. Amino acids: CASSLAGGGNAGELFF.

This clonotype has more than one count but fewer than ten. This chain uses TRBV2 with TRBJ2-2; D ambiguous. Germline CDR1 SNHLY, CDR2 FYNNEI. This CDR3 spans 16 amino acids. V lost 1 base and J 0 bases, leaving 9 bases between the germline ends. The CDR3 DNA follows: TGTGCCAGCAGTGAAGTGCTTCCAGCGAACACCGGGGAGCTGTTTTTT. It specifies CASSEVLPANTGELFF.

This clonotype was recorded many times. The rearrangement uses TRBV14 and TRBJ2-1, with a tentative D call TRBD1 (5 bases). Germline CDR1 SGHDN, CDR2 FVKESK. V gave up 1 base and J gave up 0 bases, with 16 bases separating them. This CDR3 contains 18 residues. The DNA for the CDR3 is TGTGCCAGCAGCCAAGGATGGACACTTCCAAGCTCCTACAATGAGCAGTTCTTC. As protein: CASSQGWTLPSSYNEQFF. Using reference TRBV14 and TRBJ2-1 for the parts outside the CDR3, the full variable domain is EAGVTQFPSHSVIEKGQTVTLRCDPISGHDNLYWYRRVMGKEIKFLLHFVKESKQDESGMPNNRFLAERTGGTYSTLKVQPAELEDSGVYFCASSQGWTLPSSYNEQFFGPGTRLTVL.

The V gene is TRBV14, the J gene TRBJ1-4; no clear D gene. CDR1 and CDR2 (germline): SGHDN, FVKESK. Trimming took 1 base from V and 1 from J, leaving 10 bases between them. CDR3 length: 16 residues. CDR3 amino acids: CASSQVQAQTNEKLFF. The CDR3 coding sequence is TGTGCCAGCAGCCAAGTGCAAGCCCAAACTAATGAAAAACTGTTTTTT. Full variable domain (rest looked up from reference TRBV14 and TRBJ1-4): EAGVTQFPSHSVIEKGQTVTLRCDPISGHDNLYWYRRVMGKEIKFLLHFVKESKQDESGMPNNRFLAERTGGTYSTLKVQPAELEDSGVYFCASSQVQAQTNEKLFFGSGTQLSVL.

At least ten counts were recorded for this clonotype. The chain employs TRBV6-5 and TRBJ2-7; TRBD1 matches 7 bases. After removal of 0 bases from V and 0 bases from J, the junction contained 2 bases not matched to a gene. The germline CDR1 and CDR2 sequences are MNHEY and SVGAGI. The CDR3 extends over 15 amino acids. For the CDR3, the DNA is TGTGCCAGCAGTTACTCGGCAGGGGGCTCCTACGAGCAGTACTTC. Translation: CASSYSAGGSYEQYF.

This clonotype was counted a few times. The chain joins TRBV27 to TRBJ2-7, with 7 bases lining up with TRBD2. The CDR3 is made up of 13 amino acids. V lost 2 bases and J lost 5; bases outside the gene matches: 3. CDR1 and CDR2 (germline): MNHEY, SMNVEV (reference sequence). CDR3 DNA: TGTGCCAGCAGTTTAATGGGAGGGAACGAGCAGTACTTC. Translated, it gives CASSLMGGNEQYF.

This clonotype was seen a handful of times. The chain uses TRBV20-1 and TRBJ1-5; TRBD1 agrees at 7 bases. Germline loops: CDR1 DFQATT, CDR2 SNEGSKA (reference sequence). The CDR3 runs to 16 residues. V shed 3 bases and J 2 bases; nucleotides not matched to a gene: 10. CDR3 amino acids: CSARWEGADGNQPQHF. CDR3 DNA sequence: TGCAGTGCTAGGTGGGAGGGGGCAGACGGCAATCAGCCCCAGCATTTT.

This CDR3 is CAISESGLVTYEQYF. The CDR3, as DNA: TGTGCCATCAGTGAGTCGGGACTAGTAACCTACGAGCAGTACTTC. The rearrangement joins TRBV10-3 to TRBJ2-7; 8 bases match TRBD2. Per the germline V gene, CDR1 is ENHRY and CDR2 is SYGVKD. The CDR3 totals 15 residues. J gave up 2 bases and V 0 bases, and 3 bases lay outside the gene matches.

This clonotype occurred many times. The chain carries TRBV3-1 and TRBJ2-5; D remains unclear. The CDR3 contains 15 residues. Looked up from germline, CDR1 is LGHDT and CDR2 is YNNKEL (reference sequence). Trimming pared 1 base from V and 5 bases from J, leaving 14 bases between. The CDR3: CASSQGSLGFETQYF. In DNA, the CDR3 is TGTGCCAGCAGCCAAGGGTCCCTCGGGTTCGAGACCCAGTACTTC.

This clonotype has just one count. J is TRBJ2-7 and V is TRBV5-6; weak D call: TRBD1 (5 bases). The CDR3 has 15 amino acids. V lost 4 bases and J lost 6, with 20 bases in between. Per germline, CDR1 SGHDT and CDR2 YYEEEE. The CDR3 here is CASSLATGVLGEQYF. CDR3 sequence (DNA): TGTGCCAGCAGCCTGGCCACAGGCGTTTTGGGCGAGCAGTACTTC.

This clonotype was seen repeatedly, ten times or more. The chain combines TRBV6-5 with TRBJ2-7; D is possibly TRBD1 (5 bases). The CDR3 is 13 amino acids. Germline V gene data show CDR1 as MNHEY and CDR2 as SVGAGI. V gave up 4 bases and J gave up 3 bases, with 10 bases separating them. In DNA form, the CDR3 reads TGTGCCAGCAGTTTAGGACACGACTACGAGCAGTACTTC. Amino acid sequence: CASSLGHDYEQYF.

V is TRBV18 and J is TRBJ2-3; 12 bases are a match to TRBD2. This CDR3 has 18 residues. J was trimmed by 2 bases and V by 2 bases; bases with no gene match: 8. Germline V gene sequence: CDR1 KGHSH, CDR2 LQKENI. CDR3 sequence: CASSPVRLAGANTDTQYF. The CDR3, as DNA: TGTGCCAGCTCACCAGTCAGACTAGCGGGAGCCAACACAGATACGCAGTATTTT.

This clonotype was counted at least ten times. This chain links TRBV6-5 with TRBJ2-1; D may be TRBD2 (5 bases). The CDR3 totals 13 residues. Germline lookup yields CDR1 MNHEY and CDR2 SVGAGI. Trimming took off 5 bases at V and 14 bases at J, with 19 bases between the two ends. CDR3: CASSPGGPLEKFF. As DNA, the CDR3 is TGTGCCAGCAGTCCCGGCGGGCCGCTGGAGAAGTTCTTC.

V and J are TRBV4-3 and TRBJ2-5; tentatively, D is TRBD1 (6 bases). Looked up from germline, CDR1 is LGHNA and CDR2 is YSLEER. Trimming removed 3 bases at V and 7 bases at J, with 18 bases between. The CDR3 has 15 residues. Written as DNA, the CDR3 is TGCGCCAGCAGCCAGGACCTGGACAGTCGAGGGACCCAGTACTTC. Its translation is CASSQDLDSRGTQYF.

This clonotype was recorded at least ten times. The chain uses TRBV27 and TRBJ2-7; no clear D gene. V gave up 6 bases and J gave up 3 bases, with 18 bases separating them. The CDR3 contains 15 residues. CDR1 is MNHEY, CDR2 SMNVEV, per germline (reference sequence). The DNA for the CDR3 is TGTGCCAGCAGCCGTGCAGGTGTGACGGTCTACGAGCAGTACTTC. It specifies CASSRAGVTVYEQYF.

This clonotype was recorded a few times. The V gene is TRBV20-1, the J gene TRBJ2-7; TRBD1 or TRBD2 may be the D gene (5 bases each). Germline V gene data show CDR1 as DFQATT and CDR2 as SNEGSKA (reference sequence). The length of the CDR3 is 15 residues. The ends were cut back, 1 base at V and 4 bases at J, with 17 bases in the middle. CDR3 nucleotides: TGCAGTGCTAGAGTCGTTCAGGGAGAAGGTTACGAGCAGTACTTC. Amino acids: CSARVVQGEGYEQYF.